What follows are 12 T cell receptor beta chains derived from one specimen sequenced in a study of preoperative IRX-2 immunotherapy in early breast cancer. Sequenced by immunoSEQ multiplex PCR; TCRdb stores in-frame clones only, minus some. The table lists roughly 35,000 clones, about 95% of them singletons, with 5% to 7% in the top ten. The treatment was: preoperative locoregional IRX-2 cytokine immunotherapy. The specimen was obtained from a patient treated with IRX-2 immunotherapy. The origin of the receptors is a human donor with breast cancer.

V is TRBV21-1 and J is TRBJ2-3; TRBD1, as called in the table, went unchecked against the DNA. TRBV21-1 is recorded as a pseudogene. The CDR3 spans 20 residues. This chain's CDR3 is CASSKRAPMEQARNTDTQYF. The CDR3 bases are TGTGCCAGCAGCAAAAGGGCGCCGATGGAACAGGCGAGAAACACAGATACGCAGTATTTT.

The chain links TRBV6-5 to TRBJ2-1; 11 positions match TRBD2. Germline V gene lookup returns CDR1 MNHEY and CDR2 SVGAGI. The CDR3 is 15 residues long. V shed 6 bases, J shed 6 bases, and the junction held 7 bases outside the gene matches. This CDR3 reads CASRLTSGEFNEQFF. The CDR3 DNA is TGTGCCAGCAGGCTGACTAGCGGGGAATTCAATGAGCAGTTCTTC.

This sequence joins TRBV15 and TRBJ2-1, with D uncertain. Germline lookup yields CDR1 LNHNV and CDR2 YYDKDF (reference sequence). The CDR3 runs to 11 residues. The V end was cut by 2 bases, the J end by 4 bases, with 0 bases between. The CDR3 DNA reads TGTGCCACCAGCAGATACAATGAGCAGTTCTTC. It is translated as CATSRYNEQFF.

This clone occurred once. In DNA, the CDR3 is TGTGCCAGCAGCTTAGACAGGGCCTACGAGCAGTACTTC. It is translated as CASSLDRAYEQYF. The chain is built from TRBV7-3 and TRBJ2-7; TRBD1 agrees at 7 bases. CDR3 length: 13 residues. Germline V CDR1 and CDR2: SGHTA, FQGTGA. With 2 bases clipped from V and 2 bases from J, the junction kept 0 bases outside the gene matches.

The J gene is TRBJ2-3, the V gene TRBV9; 7 bases line up with TRBD1. This CDR3 region has 15 residues. V dropped 0 bases and J dropped 4; count of bases not matched to a gene: 5. CDR1 is SGDLS, CDR2 YYNGEE, per germline. In DNA, the CDR3 is TGTGCCAGCAGCGTAGCCGGGACAGACGCAGATACGCAGTATTTT. Translated, it gives CASSVAGTDADTQYF. Full variable domain (rest looked up from reference TRBV9 and TRBJ2-3): DSGVTQTPKHLITATGQRVTLRCSPRSGDLSVYWYQQSLDQGLQFLIQYYNGEERAKGNILERFSAQQFPDLHSELNLSSLELGDSALYFCASSVAGTDADTQYFGPGTRLTVL.

The CDR3 DNA reads TGCAGTGTGTGGGGAGAGGGGGAGCTGTTTTTT. It specifies CSVWGEGELFF. This rearrangement joins TRBV20-1 to TRBJ2-2, with D maybe TRBD2 (5 bases). Germline V gene data show CDR1 as DFQATT and CDR2 as SNEGSKA (reference sequence). The CDR3 sequence is 11 residues long. The ends were cut back, 7 bases at V and 8 bases at J, with 11 bases in the middle.

The count of this clone is one. V is TRBV19 and J is TRBJ2-3; the D is unclear. The germline gives CDR1 LNHDA, CDR2 SQIVND (reference sequence). CDR3 length: 13 residues. V lost 7 bases and J lost 2, with 10 bases in between. Here the CDR3 DNA reads TGTGCCAGTACCGTCCAACTCACAGATACGCAGTATTTT. This encodes CASTVQLTDTQYF. The entire variable domain, with the rest obtained from reference TRBV19 and TRBJ2-3, is as follows: DGGITQSPKYLFRKEGQNVTLSCEQNLNHDAMYWYRQDPGQGLRLIYYSQIVNDFQKGDIAEGYSVSREKKESFPLTVTSAQKNPTAFYLCASTVQLTDTQYFGPGTRLTVL.

This rearrangement joins TRBV2 to TRBJ2-2; no definite D call. CDR1 is SNHLY and CDR2 is FYNNEI in the germline V gene. Trimming shortened V by 7 bases and J by 2 bases, and 17 bases separated the two germline ends. The CDR3 contains 16 residues. The CDR3 spells CASIPMARPNTGELFF. In DNA form, the CDR3 reads TGTGCCAGCATCCCCATGGCTCGCCCAAACACCGGGGAGCTGTTTTTT.

The chain uses TRBV25-1 and TRBJ2-1; 8 nucleotides match TRBD2. CDR3 length: 15 amino acids. The germline CDR1 and CDR2 sequences are MGHDK and SYGVNS. The V and J ends lost 3 bases and 4 bases, in that order; junction bases with no gene match: 5. CDR3 loop: CASSDRAGGYNEQFF. CDR3 DNA: TGTGCCAGCAGTGATCGGGCGGGGGGTTACAATGAGCAGTTCTTC.

The CDR3 DNA reads as TGCAGCGTTGAAGGGAACGACGGGTGGGCGGATGGCTACACCTTC. Translating gives CSVEGNDGWADGYTF. The V and J genes are TRBV29-1 and TRBJ1-2; D gene unclear. V lost 1 base and J 6 bases, leaving 18 bases between the germline ends. The CDR3 contains 15 residues. Germline CDR1 SQVTM, CDR2 ANQGSEA. The variable domain in full, completed from reference TRBV29-1 and TRBJ1-2, reads SAVISQKPSRDICQRGTSLTIQCQVDSQVTMMFWYRQQPGQSLTLIATANQGSEATYESGFVIDKFPISRPNLTFSTLTVSNMSPEDSSIYLCSVEGNDGWADGYTFGSGTRLTVV.

This chain joins TRBV19 and TRBJ1-1; 7 positions match TRBD1. Germline V gene data show CDR1 as LNHDA and CDR2 as SQIVND (reference sequence). With 8 bases clipped from V and 3 bases from J, the junction kept 9 bases outside the gene matches. This CDR3 contains 14 residues. CDR3 loop: CASARQGYDTEAFF. DNA of the CDR3: TGTGCCAGTGCCAGACAGGGTTATGACACTGAAGCTTTCTTT.

A few counts support this clone. The chain combines TRBV2 with TRBJ1-5; D remains unclear. V was pared by 10 bases and J by 1 base, with 11 bases between. This CDR3 has 13 residues. Germline-derived CDR1 and CDR2 are SNHLY and FYNNEI. CDR3 in amino acids: CATAVESNQPQHF. The CDR3 DNA reads TGTGCCACGGCAGTTGAAAGCAATCAGCCCCAGCATTTT.